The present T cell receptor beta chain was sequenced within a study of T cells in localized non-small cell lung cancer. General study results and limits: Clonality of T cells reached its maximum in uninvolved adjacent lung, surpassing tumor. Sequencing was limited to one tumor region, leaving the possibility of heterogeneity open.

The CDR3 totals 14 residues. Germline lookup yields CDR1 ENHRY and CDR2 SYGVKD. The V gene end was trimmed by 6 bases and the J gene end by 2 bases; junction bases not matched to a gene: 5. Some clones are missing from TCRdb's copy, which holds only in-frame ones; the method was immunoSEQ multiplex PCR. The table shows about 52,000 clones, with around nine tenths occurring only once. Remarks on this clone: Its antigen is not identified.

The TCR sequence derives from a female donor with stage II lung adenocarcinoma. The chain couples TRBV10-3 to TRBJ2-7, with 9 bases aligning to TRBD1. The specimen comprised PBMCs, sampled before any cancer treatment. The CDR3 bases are TGTGCCATCAGGGGACAGGGCAACACCTACGAGCAGTACTTC. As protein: CAIRGQGNTYEQYF.